This T cell receptor beta chain derives from a study of blood T cell repertoires in COVID-19. As for the study in general: The cDNA or gDNA used as material had been derived from T cells, B-cell-depleted T cells, or PBMCs.

Data came from immunoSEQ multiplex PCR; TCRdb stores just in-frame clones and leaves some out. The profile shows more than 70,000 clones, under 85% of them singletons. The junction had 5 bases not matched to a gene; V was cut back by 4 bases and J by 6 bases. The CDR3 length is 14 residues. The germline gives CDR1 LGHNA, CDR2 YSLEER. Sequencing input: peripheral blood. The chain uses TRBV4-3 and TRBJ1-2, with TRBD1 matching 10 bases. The receptor's source is a human donor in a cohort sampled during active COVID-19. The chain's CDR3 is CASSLEGTGDGYTF. CDR3 sequence (DNA): TGCGCCAGCAGCCTAGAGGGGACAGGGGATGGCTACACCTTC.